The 18 T cell receptor beta chains given below trace back to one sample, sequenced in a study of CXCR3-negative and CXCR3-positive naive CD8 T cells. Each TRB cDNA library was prepared by 5' RACE (with UMI labels). TCRdb reprocessed the 5' RACE reads, with one entry per CDR3 protein and no DNA. Here the sample table reports 100,000 to 150,000 distinct CDR3 sequences. Sample: naive CXCR3- CD8+ T cells from blood. Subset given: CD45RO-CCR7+CD27+CD95- naive CD8+ T cells lacking CXCR3 (TNR3-). These receptors were taken from a human donor in good health. Some clones in this sample may be carry-over from other donors' samples.

V is TRBV15 and J is TRBJ2-2; no DNA is available, so the TRBD2 call from TCRdb remains unchecked. The CDR3 totals 17 residues. CDR1 and CDR2 (germline): LNHNV, YYDKDF (reference sequence). The CDR3: CATSRALAGGNTGELFF.

The chain's CDR3 is CASNRGGYGGYTF. The J gene is TRBJ1-2, the V gene TRBV28. Germline V gene data show CDR1 as MDHEN and CDR2 as SYDVKM. The CDR3 is 13 residues long.

This chain uses TRBV7-9 with TRBJ2-4; TCRdb proposes TRBD2, but this gene call is untestable without DNA. The CDR3 is made up of 14 amino acids. From germline, CDR1 is SEHNR and CDR2 FQNEAQ (reference sequence). CDR3 residues: CASSSEWEGNIQYF.

V is TRBV5-4 and J is TRBJ2-7; TCRdb outputs TRBD1, but without DNA this stays unchecked. This CDR3 contains 12 residues. The germline V gene has CDR1 SGHNT and CDR2 YYREEE (reference sequence). The CDR3 loop is CASSSPGREQYF.

This sequence joins TRBV1 and TRBJ2-1; as DNA is missing, the TRBD1 call by TCRdb cannot be tested. TRBV1 is a recognized pseudogene. The CDR3 spans 15 residues. The chain's CDR3 is CTSSPDRGGYNEQFF.

The V and J genes are TRBV7-3 and TRBJ2-7; lacking DNA, the TRBD1 call made by TCRdb goes unchecked. Per the germline V gene, CDR1 is SGHTA and CDR2 is FQGTGA. The CDR3 is made up of 13 amino acids. The CDR3 region is CASTARNSYEQYF.

The V and J genes are TRBV7-3 and TRBJ2-1. This CDR3 is built from 14 residues. The germline V gene encodes CDR1 SGHTA and CDR2 FQGTGA. CDR3 residues: CASSVTGSYNEQFF.

The chain recombines TRBV28 with TRBJ2-5. Germline CDR1 MDHEN, CDR2 SYDVKM. The CDR3 extends over 13 amino acids. CDR3 region: CASSTHFQETQYF.

The chain links TRBV20-1 to TRBJ2-1; TCRdb gives TRBD2 as the D gene, but with no DNA this cannot be confirmed. The CDR3 spans 16 residues. CDR1 is DFQATT, CDR2 SNEGSKA, per germline (reference sequence). This CDR3 is CSAKRPGTSGGYEQFF.

The chain joins TRBV19 to TRBJ2-2; TCRdb's D gene call, TRBD1, goes unchecked for lack of DNA. CDR3 size: 16 residues. Per the germline V gene, CDR1 is LNHDA and CDR2 is SQIVND (reference sequence). The CDR3 loop reads CASTQMGGVGPGELFF. The full variable domain, in which reference TRBV19 and TRBJ2-2 provide the parts outside the CDR3, is DGGITQSPKYLFRKEGQNVTLSCEQNLNHDAMYWYRQDPGQGLRLIYYSQIVNDFQKGDIAEGYSVSREKKESFPLTVTSAQKNPTAFYLCASTQMGGVGPGELFFGEGSRLTVL.

The CDR3 spells CASSRTGATEQETQYF. The V gene is TRBV12-3 or TRBV12-4, the J gene TRBJ2-5; the D gene TCRdb calls, TRBD1, cannot be checked with no DNA. The CDR3 contains 16 residues.

V is TRBV25-1 and J is TRBJ2-2; TCRdb's D gene call, TRBD2, goes unchecked for lack of DNA. CDR1 MGHDK and CDR2 SYGVNS come from the germline V gene. This CDR3 region has 15 residues. CDR3 amino acids: CASSDLRGGPGELFF. The entire variable domain, with the rest obtained from reference TRBV25-1 and TRBJ2-2, is as follows: EADIYQTPRYLVIGTGKKITLECSQTMGHDKMYWYQQDPGMELHLIHYSYGVNSTEKGDLSSESTVSRIRTEHFPLTLESARPSHTSQYLCASSDLRGGPGELFFGEGSRLTVL.

J is TRBJ2-1 and V is TRBV7-2; TCRdb outputs TRBD2, but without DNA this stays unchecked. CDR1 and CDR2 (germline): SGHTA, FQGNSA. The CDR3 is made up of 17 amino acids. The CDR3 loop is CASSFGLAVPTINEQFF.

The J gene is TRBJ1-2, the V gene TRBV28; the D gene TCRdb calls, TRBD1, cannot be checked with no DNA. The CDR3 is 13 residues long. Germline CDR1 is MDHEN and CDR2 is SYDVKM. CDR3 sequence: CATGTEANYGYTF.

The gene calls are TRBV7-9 and TRBJ2-7; the TCRdb D gene call, TRBD2, has no DNA to confirm it. The CDR3 is 15 residues long. Germline loops: CDR1 SEHNR, CDR2 FQNEAQ (reference sequence). This CDR3 reads CASSPPGLNSGEQYF. Looking up the rest from reference TRBV7-9 and TRBJ2-7 gives the full variable domain: DTGVSQNPRHKITKRGQNVTFRCDPISEHNRLYWYRQTLGQGPEFLTYFQNEAQLEKSRLLSDRFSAERPKGSFSTLEIQRTEQGDSAMYLCASSPPGLNSGEQYFGPGTRLTVT.

This chain uses TRBV19 with TRBJ2-1; the TCRdb call, TRBD1, lacks DNA for checking. This CDR3 comprises 16 residues. The germline gives CDR1 LNHDA, CDR2 SQIVND (reference sequence). The CDR3: CASSMGGRSSYNEQFF. Variable domain in full (rest from reference TRBV19 and TRBJ2-1): DGGITQSPKYLFRKEGQNVTLSCEQNLNHDAMYWYRQDPGQGLRLIYYSQIVNDFQKGDIAEGYSVSREKKESFPLTVTSAQKNPTAFYLCASSMGGRSSYNEQFFGPGTRLTVL.

This chain links TRBV5-6 with TRBJ2-7. From germline, CDR1 is SGHDT and CDR2 YYEEEE. CDR3 size: 13 residues. CDR3 sequence reads: CASSLRYTYEQYF.

The chain has TRBV28 and TRBJ2-3. The CDR3 runs to 12 residues. CDR1 MDHEN and CDR2 SYDVKM come from the germline V gene. The chain's CDR3 is CASSGATDTQYF.